This T cell receptor beta chain derives from a study of T cell responses to AZD1222 COVID-19 vaccine. Study as a whole: The analysis combined second doses at about 4 or about 12 weeks.

Trimming took 3 bases from V and 7 from J, leaving 12 bases between them. This CDR3 contains 14 residues. Germline loops: CDR1 SEHNR, CDR2 FQNEAQ (reference sequence). Concerning this clone: Its antigen is still unknown.

Study-wide results and caveats: At baseline, just a handful of AZD1222 recipients tested seropositive. Repertoire sampling happened only post peak T cell response.

Libraries were prepared by immunoSEQ multiplex PCR; TCRdb keeps only in-frame clonotypes and omits some of them. The sample has about 180,000 clones, around nine tenths seen once; the top ten hold approximately 0.5%. The rearrangement links TRBV7-9 to TRBJ1-4; a weak D match, TRBD1 (5 bases). The sequencing here drew on peripheral blood, taken on day 0 of AZD1222 vaccination. The origin of this receptor is an adult in good health. Written as DNA, the CDR3 is TGTGCCAGCAGCTTTGGGGCGTATGCTGAAAAACTGTTTTTT. As protein: CASSFGAYAEKLFF.